This TCR beta chain was found in a study of CD8 T cells in ankylosing spondylitis. Findings and limits, study-wide: According to the report, clones linked to the disease were significantly enriched in matched synovial fluid samples taken from ankylosing spondylitis patients. What seemed typical of ankylosing spondylitis blood was a TCR beta motif built from several highly homologous variants. Reports of some motif variants in reactive arthritis synovial fluid and blood predate this one.

Germline CDR1 is ENHRY and CDR2 is SYGVKD. Trimming shortened V by 10 bases and J by 4 bases, and 11 bases separated the two germline ends. The CDR3 has 12 residues. The sample holds many counts of this clonotype. Its antigen is still unknown. In making TCR beta libraries, quantitative 5'-RACE with molecular barcodes was used. One entry per CDR3 protein, called by TCRdb with MiXCR from the 5' RACE reads. Among hundreds of thousands of distinct CDR3 sequences listed, approximately 12% were seen once. The specimen was blood, either unsorted or a sorted T cell fraction (not recorded which). The chain couples TRBV10-3 to TRBJ1-3; no definite D call. The origin of this receptor is a male donor with ankylosing spondylitis. The CDR3 sequence is CATSLGGNTIYF. The CDR3 DNA reads as TGTGCCACCAGCCTGGGCGGAAACACCATATATTTT.